Below are 9 T cell receptor beta chains sequenced from a single sample in a study of cytomegalovirus exposure and HLA in healthy donors. 60 Vbeta and 13 Jbeta primers were used in PCR. The data were produced by immunoSEQ multiplex PCR, yet TCRdb's version contains in-frame clones alone and is incomplete. There are 89,000 or so clones in the sample; about three quarters occur only once, and roughly 1.9% lies in the top ten. Sample: PBMCs. The receptors derive from a boy aged 5-17 years in good health and CMV-seronegative.

This chain's CDR3 is CAWSVGLAASYNEQFF. CDR3 nucleotide sequence: TGTGCCTGGAGTGTCGGACTAGCGGCCTCCTACAATGAGCAGTTCTTC. The chain joins TRBV30 to TRBJ2-1, with TRBD2 matching 10 bases. V gave up 0 bases and J gave up 0 bases; unmatched junction bases: 2. The V gene's germline CDR1 is GTSNPN and CDR2 SVGIG (reference sequence). The CDR3 length is 16 residues.

The chain joins TRBV7-8 to TRBJ2-4, with TRBD1 identical over 7 bases. The CDR3 runs to 17 residues. Trimming removed 1 base from V and 1 base from J; junction bases left unmatched: 7. Germline V CDR1 and CDR2: SGHVS, FQNEAQ. CDR3 protein: CASSLEPGGSAKNIQYF. CDR3 bases: TGTGCCAGCAGCTTAGAGCCAGGGGGATCCGCCAAAAACATTCAGTACTTC.

V is TRBV27 and J is TRBJ1-5; the D is unclear. The CDR3 totals 15 residues. The ends were cut back, 0 bases at V and 6 bases at J, with 12 bases in the middle. Germline CDR1 is MNHEY and CDR2 is SMNVEV (reference sequence). CDR3 nucleotide sequence: TGTGCCAGCAGTTTATCGAGGGCAGTGGGTCAGCCCCAGCATTTT. It translates to CASSLSRAVGQPQHF.

The rearrangement joins TRBV7-8 to TRBJ1-1; tentative D call: TRBD1 (5 bases). CDR3 length: 15 residues. V lost 3 bases, J lost 4 bases, and 15 bases lay in between. Germline CDR1 reads SGHVS; CDR2 reads FQNEAQ. The CDR3 loop reads CASSFDDSPPTEAFF. The CDR3 DNA follows: TGTGCCAGCAGCTTCGACGACAGCCCGCCCACTGAAGCTTTCTTT.

The chain employs TRBV9 and TRBJ2-5; 11 bases fit TRBD2. The V gene's germline CDR1 is SGDLS and CDR2 YYNGEE. After removal of 2 bases from V and 4 bases from J, the junction contained 4 bases not matched to a gene. CDR3 length equals 15 residues. CDR3: CASSVSGGAPETQYF. CDR3 sequence (DNA): TGTGCCAGCAGCGTTAGCGGGGGGGCCCCAGAGACCCAGTACTTC.

J is TRBJ2-7 and V is TRBV2; 10 bases are a match to TRBD2. The CDR3 spans 13 residues. The ends lost 8 bases at V and 6 bases at J; junction bases unmatched: 7. Germline CDR1 SNHLY, CDR2 FYNNEI. This CDR3 is CASLEREGAEQYF. CDR3 in DNA: TGTGCCAGCTTAGAGCGGGAGGGAGCCGAGCAGTACTTC.

The chain combines TRBV7-3 with TRBJ2-1; D might be TRBD1 (6 bases). Looked up from germline, CDR1 is SGHTA and CDR2 is FQGTGA. The V gene lost 2 bases and the J gene lost 2 bases, with 7 bases spanning the gap. The CDR3 is made up of 14 amino acids. In DNA form, the CDR3 reads TGTGCCAGCAGCTTACCAGGGGCCTACAATGAGCAGTTCTTC. This encodes CASSLPGAYNEQFF.

This clone was recorded once. The rearrangement uses TRBV5-4 and TRBJ2-7; TRBD1 aligns across 7 bases. Germline lookup yields CDR1 SGHNT and CDR2 YYREEE (reference sequence). The junction had 7 bases not matched to a gene; V was cut back by 1 base and J by 0 bases. The length of the CDR3 is 16 residues. The CDR3 is CASSLSGTASSYEQYF. CDR3 in DNA: TGTGCCAGCAGCTTGTCCGGGACAGCGAGCTCCTACGAGCAGTACTTC.

The genes are TRBV4-3 and TRBJ1-2, with 9 bases aligning to TRBD1. Germline lookup yields CDR1 LGHNA and CDR2 YSLEER. The V gene end was trimmed by 4 bases and the J gene end by 2 bases; junction bases not matched to a gene: 8. The CDR3 is made up of 16 amino acids. For the CDR3, the DNA is TGCGCCAGCAGCCCAAGGGGACAGGGAGCAAACTATGGCTACACCTTC. Encoded protein: CASSPRGQGANYGYTF.